The 23 T cell receptor beta chains below come from one sample, sequenced in a study of CD8+CD57+ T cells in acquired aplastic anemia. TCR beta VDJ and CDR3 profiling used genomic DNA as template. TCRdb reprocessed the reads with MiXCR, giving one entry per CDR3 protein. The sample has some 290,000 distinct CDR3 sequences, 55% to 60% seen once. Sequencing input: sorted CD4+, CD8+, or CD8+CD57+ T cells (not recorded which) from PBMCs. These receptors were collected from a human donor with severe aplastic anemia or a healthy control (not recorded which).

The chain joins TRBV7-9 to TRBJ2-3, with D maybe TRBD1 (6 bases). Germline values: CDR1 SEHNR, CDR2 FQNEAQ (reference sequence). The CDR3 has 13 amino acids. Trimming removed 10 bases from V and 1 base from J, with 12 bases in between. This CDR3 reads CATWGRGTDTQYF. The CDR3 coding sequence is TGTGCCACCTGGGGGCGCGGCACAGATACGCAGTATTTT.

This clonotype was observed at least ten times. The V call is TRBV4-2, the J call TRBJ1-3; perhaps TRBD1 as D (5 bases). This CDR3 has 16 amino acids. The germline gives CDR1 LGHNA, CDR2 YNFKEQ. V lost 0 bases and J lost 4, with 13 bases in between. This chain's CDR3 is CASSQDGTGQGNTIYF. The CDR3 DNA reads TGTGCCAGCAGCCAAGATGGTACAGGCCAGGGAAACACCATATATTTT.

This clonotype was detected a few times. The chain couples TRBV3-1 to TRBJ1-5; no firm D call. The length of the CDR3 is 15 residues. V gave up 4 bases and J gave up 2 bases, with 12 bases separating them. The germline gives CDR1 LGHDT, CDR2 YNNKEL (reference sequence). The DNA for the CDR3 is TGTGCCAGCAGCCTCCGGCCCGAAGGCAATCAGCCCCAGCATTTT. This encodes CASSLRPEGNQPQHF.

Points on this clonotype: A junction end diverges from the germline sequence, so it may reflect a read error. This chain connects TRBV6-1 to TRBJ2-3; D not certain. Germline assignment: CDR1 MNHNS and CDR2 SASEGT. The CDR3 consists of 11 residues. CDR3 sequence: CVSSPSNTQYF. Here the CDR3 DNA reads TGTGTCAGCAGTCCCTCCAATACGCAGTATTTT.

This clonotype was seen ten or more times. CDR3 DNA: TGTGCCAGCAGCGTATTAAGGGCGGAGGGCAATCAGCCCCAGCATTTT. It is translated as CASSVLRAEGNQPQHF. This sequence joins TRBV9 and TRBJ1-5, with no clear D. The V gene lost 1 base and the J gene lost 2 bases, with 13 bases spanning the gap. Germline CDR1 SGDLS, CDR2 YYNGEE. The CDR3 loop spans 16 amino acids.

The rearrangement uses TRBV19 and TRBJ1-2; TRBD1 aligns across 7 bases. Trimming at V came to 4 bases and at J to 8 bases, leaving 4 bases not matched to a gene. Germline V CDR1 and CDR2: LNHDA, SQIVND (reference sequence). This CDR3 is built from 12 residues. CDR3: CASSTTGRGYTF. The CDR3, as DNA: TGTGCCAGTAGTACGACAGGGAGAGGCTACACCTTC.

This rearrangement joins TRBV19 to TRBJ2-1, with 8 nucleotides matching TRBD2. The CDR3 consists of 17 residues. CDR1 LNHDA and CDR2 SQIVND come from the germline V gene (reference sequence). J lost 3 bases, V lost 3 bases, and 10 bases had no gene match. The CDR3 DNA follows: TGTGCCAGTAGTATCGAGCTAGGTGCGGGGGGCTACAATGAGCAGTTCTTC. This codes for CASSIELGAGGYNEQFF.

The chain has TRBV11-1 and TRBJ2-7; 7 bases match TRBD2. The junction had 10 bases not matched to a gene; V was cut back by 7 bases and J by 4 bases. CDR1 and CDR2 from the germline V gene are SGHAT and FQDESV (reference sequence). The CDR3 is 14 amino acids. The CDR3 spells CASTLAGLGYEQYF. DNA of the CDR3: TGTGCCAGCACCCTGGCCGGACTAGGATACGAGCAGTACTTC.

The chain links TRBV10-1 to TRBJ1-4; unclear D gene. CDR1 is WNHNN, CDR2 SYGVQD, per germline (reference sequence). V was shortened by 4 bases and J by 7 bases, with 13 bases between the two germline ends. This CDR3 has 14 amino acids. In DNA, the CDR3 is TGCGCCAGCAGTGCCCGGGGATCGGCTGAAAAACTGTTTTTT. It encodes CASSARGSAEKLFF.

As to this clonotype: Sequence at one end of the junction differs from germline and may be a read error. The CDR3 nucleotides are TGTGCAGGAAAGCGGGACTCCAACAATGAGCAGTTCTTC. This translates into CAGKRDSNNEQFF. The gene calls are TRBV7-9 and TRBJ2-1; TRBD2 aligns across 7 bases. There are 13 residues in the CDR3. Germline V gene sequence: CDR1 SEHNR, CDR2 FQNEAQ (reference sequence).

This chain connects TRBV18 to TRBJ2-3; possibly TRBD1 or TRBD2 for D (6 bases each). Germline lookup yields CDR1 KGHSH and CDR2 LQKENI. The CDR3 runs 18 residues. V lost 1 base and J 0 bases, leaving 17 bases between the germline ends. In DNA form, the CDR3 reads TGTGCCAGCTCACCACTCACGTCGGGGGCGACTAGCACAGATACGCAGTATTTT. Protein sequence: CASSPLTSGATSTDTQYF.

The V gene is TRBV20-1, the J gene TRBJ2-1, with 9 bases fitting TRBD2. V gave up 0 bases and J gave up 8 bases; unmatched junction bases: 8. This CDR3 has 15 amino acids. Looked up from germline, CDR1 is DFQATT and CDR2 is SNEGSKA (reference sequence). The CDR3, as DNA: TGCAGTGCTAGAGATCGCGCGGGAGGGCTGGATGAGCAGTTCTTC. This codes for CSARDRAGGLDEQFF.

This clonotype appeared a few times. The V gene is TRBV2, the J gene TRBJ2-2; no firm D call. V was pared by 0 bases and J by 7 bases, with 3 bases between. The CDR3 covers 12 residues. Germline CDR1 reads SNHLY; CDR2 reads FYNNEI. The CDR3 DNA reads TGTGCCAGCAGTGAAGCCAGCGGGGAGCTGTTTTTT. Translating gives CASSEASGELFF.

V is TRBV27 and J is TRBJ1-1; D remains ambiguous. Germline assignment: CDR1 MNHEY and CDR2 SMNVEV (reference sequence). V was cut by 1 base and J by 2 bases, with 11 bases left in between. The CDR3 is made up of 15 amino acids. The CDR3 protein is CASSLLRANNTEAFF. Written as DNA, the CDR3 is TGTGCCAGCAGTTTATTAAGGGCTAACAACACTGAAGCTTTCTTT.

This chain joins TRBV28 and TRBJ1-5; 7 nucleotides match TRBD1. Germline values: CDR1 MDHEN, CDR2 SYDVKM. With 9 bases clipped from V and 2 bases from J, the junction kept 10 bases outside the gene matches. The CDR3 runs 15 residues. The CDR3 sequence: CASSSPGQRNQPQHF. Here the CDR3 DNA reads TGTGCCAGTTCATCACCGGGACAGCGCAATCAGCCCCAGCATTTT.

This clonotype was seen ten or more times. The chain links TRBV7-8 to TRBJ2-3, with 12 bases that match TRBD2. V trimming: 4 bases; J trimming: 5 bases; junction bases outside the gene matches: 4. The CDR3 is made up of 15 amino acids. CDR1 is SGHVS and CDR2 is FQNEAQ in the germline V gene. CDR3 residues: CASSSGTSGLDTQYF. The DNA of the CDR3 is TGTGCCAGCAGCTCCGGGACTAGCGGGCTAGATACGCAGTATTTT.

This clonotype appeared many times. This chain connects TRBV6-4 to TRBJ2-3, with D possibly TRBD2 on 7 matching bases. Trimming left V 3 bases short and J 4 bases short, with 11 bases between. In germline, CDR1 is MRHNA, CDR2 SNTAGT. This CDR3 comprises 14 residues. CDR3 DNA sequence: TGTGCCAGCAGTGAAGGGGGGGGCGCAGATACGCAGTATTTT. It specifies CASSEGGGADTQYF.

This clonotype was picked up a small number of times. A much larger clone is a single base away; this may be a read error. This sequence joins TRBV7-3 and TRBJ2-7, with D possibly TRBD2 on 7 matching bases. The germline gives CDR1 SGHTA, CDR2 FQGTGA. Between the trimmed V and J ends, which lost 10 bases and 5 bases, there was a span of 24 bases. The CDR3 runs to 15 residues. The CDR3 DNA sequence: TGTGCCATCAGTTACTCGGGGGGCAGGGGCAACGAGCAGTACTTC. It encodes CAISYSGGRGNEQYF.

The sample holds a few counts of this clonotype. The chain uses TRBV7-2 and TRBJ2-7; TRBD2 matches at 12 bases. CDR1 is SGHTA and CDR2 is FQGNSA in the germline V gene. V lost 5 bases, J lost 4 bases, and 9 bases stayed unmatched. CDR3 length equals 16 residues. CDR3 in amino acids: CASSLQTSGGVYEQYF. For the CDR3, the DNA is TGTGCCAGCAGCCTACAGACTAGCGGGGGTGTATACGAGCAGTACTTC.

The chain has TRBV25-1 and TRBJ2-1; 8 bases agree with TRBD2. Trimming removed 2 bases from V and 6 bases from J; junction bases left unmatched: 6. The CDR3 spans 15 residues. The V gene's germline CDR1 is MGHDK and CDR2 SYGVNS. The CDR3 sequence: CASSEPGLVSNEQFF. The CDR3 DNA follows: TGTGCCAGCAGTGAACCGGGACTAGTCTCCAATGAGCAGTTCTTC.

Concerning this clonotype itself: This CDR3 fails to terminate in the conserved phenylalanine or tryptophan, so it likely reflects a read error. The DNA is omitted, as the CDR3 cannot be located on it reliably, and the CDR3 follows TCRdb's listing. The chain carries TRBV10-3 and TRBJ2-6; the table gives TRBD2 as D, unverified against the DNA. Per germline, CDR1 ENHRY and CDR2 SYGVKD. The CDR3 adds up to 9 amino acids, both ends counted. The CDR3: CAISSSGAA.

Ten or more counts support this clonotype. This rearrangement joins TRBV7-6 to TRBJ2-5, with TRBD2 identical over 9 bases. Germline V lookup: CDR1 SGHVS, CDR2 FNYEAQ. The V and J ends lost 8 bases and 4 bases, in that order; junction bases with no gene match: 14. The CDR3 spans 16 residues. The CDR3 region has the DNA TGTGCCAGCCAACTCGGGGCTAGCGGGGTAGTAGAGACCCAGTACTTC. Translating it yields CASQLGASGVVETQYF.

In its sample, this clonotype was seen a few times. The V call is TRBV19, the J call TRBJ2-5, with a tentative D call TRBD2 (6 bases). Germline V gives CDR1 LNHDA, CDR2 SQIVND (reference sequence). The V end was cut by 1 base, the J end by 10 bases, with 16 bases between. This CDR3 contains 14 residues. CDR3: CASSIGTSSKGQYF. CDR3 DNA: TGTGCCAGTAGTATAGGAACTAGCTCGAAGGGCCAGTACTTC.